These 15 T cell receptor beta chains were all obtained from the same sample, sequenced in a study of shared clonotypes between healthy human individuals. Clones were sequenced by immunoSEQ multiplex PCR, and TCRdb holds only the in-frame ones, with some missing. The sample holds about 690,000 clones, 80% to 95% seen once. The sequenced material came from memory CD8+ T cells from PBMCs. Subset indicated: CD45RO+ cells pooled with CCR7-negative TemRA cells. These receptors were taken from a man aged 18-30 years in good health. Some clones in this sample may be carry-over from other donors' samples.

V usage is TRBV6-5 and J usage is TRBJ2-7, with 7 bases matching TRBD2. The V segment lost 0 bases and the J segment 3 bases; nucleotides outside the gene matches: 8. Germline V CDR1 and CDR2: MNHEY, SVGAGI. The CDR3 extends over 16 amino acids. In nucleotides, the CDR3 is TGTGCCAGCAGTTACTCGAATGCGGGAGCGGGCTACGAGCAGTACTTC. The encoded protein is CASSYSNAGAGYEQYF.

This sequence joins TRBV19 and TRBJ2-7; TRBD2 matches 9 bases. The V and J ends lost 2 bases and 0 bases, in that order; junction bases with no gene match: 2. Germline V gene lookup returns CDR1 LNHDA and CDR2 SQIVND (reference sequence). CDR3 length equals 15 residues. Here the CDR3 reads CASSIFSGSSYEQYF. CDR3 in DNA: TGTGCCAGTAGTATATTTAGCGGGAGCTCCTACGAGCAGTACTTC.

This clone has a handful of counts. This same CDR3 is encoded by further DNA sequences in the sample. This chain connects TRBV19 to TRBJ1-1; D might be TRBD1 (5 bases). Trimming removed 5 bases from V and 0 bases from J, with 7 bases in between. CDR1 and CDR2 from the germline V gene are LNHDA and SQIVND (reference sequence). The CDR3 is 13 residues long. CDR3 region: CASSQGLNTEAFF. DNA of the CDR3: TGTGCCAGTAGTCAGGGCCTGAACACTGAAGCTTTCTTT.

This chain uses TRBV28 with TRBJ2-7, with 10 bases matching TRBD1. This CDR3 has 13 amino acids. Unmatched junction bases numbered 7, after V lost 8 bases and J lost 6 bases. Germline V lookup: CDR1 MDHEN, CDR2 SYDVKM. The CDR3 DNA follows: TGTGCCAGCGGTGGGACAGGGGCCCGCGAGCAGTACTTC. Amino acids: CASGGTGAREQYF.

The chain carries TRBV21-1 and TRBJ2-7; TRBD2 reflects the table's D call only, with no check against the DNA. TRBV21-1 counts as a pseudogene. CDR3 size: 10 residues. This chain's CDR3 is CATSWREQYF. Here the CDR3 DNA reads TGTGCCACCTCCTGGAGGGAGCAGTACTTC.

The rearrangement joins TRBV30 to TRBJ1-6; the D gene is possibly TRBD1 (6 bases). Trimming left V 0 bases short and J 0 bases short, with 18 bases between. The CDR3 extends over 19 amino acids. Per the germline V gene, CDR1 is GTSNPN and CDR2 is SVGIG (reference sequence). CDR3 region: CAWSVWRTVPSSYNSPLHF. The DNA for the CDR3 is TGTGCCTGGAGTGTATGGAGGACAGTACCTAGCTCCTATAATTCACCCCTCCACTTT.

The rearrangement links TRBV9 to TRBJ2-1; 12 bases match TRBD2. Germline-derived CDR1 and CDR2 are SGDLS and YYNGEE. The CDR3 is made up of 13 amino acids. The ends lost 4 bases at V and 14 bases at J; junction bases unmatched: 7. The CDR3 sequence: CASSLGTSGLEFF. The DNA for the CDR3 is TGTGCCAGCAGCCTGGGGACTAGCGGGCTAGAGTTCTTC.

The chain uses TRBV29-1 and TRBJ1-3, with D perhaps matching TRBD1 (5 bases). This CDR3 comprises 18 residues. Germline loops: CDR1 SQVTM, CDR2 ANQGSEA. Deletions cut 0 bases from V and 0 bases from J, with 18 bases between. The CDR3 region has the DNA TGCAGCGTTGAAGATCCGACCGGGACGCCTGGCTCTGGAAACACCATATATTTT. Its translation is CSVEDPTGTPGSGNTIYF.

A note on this clone: A read error may produce the germline difference seen at one junction end. The chain links TRBV5-1 to TRBJ1-3; D not certain. This CDR3 is 15 amino acids long. Looked up from germline, CDR1 is SGHRS and CDR2 is YFSETQ. The CDR3 is CASSRDQAYGYTIYF. The CDR3 bases are TGCGCCAGCAGCCGAGACCAGGCGTATGGATACACCATATATTTT.

The count of this clone is one. The V and J genes are TRBV7-8 and TRBJ2-7, with D perhaps matching TRBD1 (6 bases). The CDR3 is 14 amino acids. V lost 5 bases and J 3 bases, leaving 14 bases between the germline ends. Germline loops: CDR1 SGHVS, CDR2 FQNEAQ. The CDR3 DNA reads as TGTGCCAGCAGCGAAGGAACAGGGAACTACGAGCAGTACTTC. It yields the protein CASSEGTGNYEQYF.

The chain has TRBV6-1 and TRBJ2-7, with D hard to call. Trimming removed 7 bases at V and 7 bases at J, with 17 bases between. Germline lookup yields CDR1 MNHNS and CDR2 SASEGT. The CDR3 length is 13 residues. Written as DNA, the CDR3 is TGTGCCAGCAAATCGTGGAGTTATGGGGAGCAGTACTTC. Translated, it gives CASKSWSYGEQYF.

This CDR3 reads CASRSSGVGYTF. In DNA, the CDR3 is TGTGCCAGCAGATCCTCTGGGGTTGGCTACACCTTC. The chain couples TRBV28 to TRBJ1-2; D remains ambiguous. V lost 6 bases and J lost 7, with 12 bases in between. Germline V gene data show CDR1 as MDHEN and CDR2 as SYDVKM. The length of the CDR3 is 12 residues.

V is TRBV6-6 and J is TRBJ2-7; D ambiguous. Trimming shortened V by 0 bases and J by 2 bases, and 5 bases separated the two germline ends. The germline CDR1 and CDR2 sequences are MNHNY and SVGAGI (reference sequence). The CDR3 length is 13 residues. The CDR3 loop reads CASSYSFTYEQYF. The CDR3 coding sequence is TGTGCCAGCAGTTACTCGTTTACCTACGAGCAGTACTTC.

The chain joins TRBV9 to TRBJ1-2; D uncertain. Germline V gene lookup returns CDR1 SGDLS and CDR2 YYNGEE. The germline V and J ends were trimmed by 0 bases and 5 bases, with 14 bases remaining between them. This CDR3 is built from 15 residues. The CDR3: CASSVVSDYGYGYTF. The CDR3 bases are TGTGCCAGCAGCGTAGTGTCCGACTACGGGTATGGCTACACCTTC.

The sample holds one count of this clone. This sequence joins TRBV28 and TRBJ2-6, with a weak D call TRBD2 (5 bases). The CDR3 is 17 amino acids. Trimming pared 5 bases from V and 2 bases from J, leaving 16 bases between. CDR1 and CDR2 (germline): MDHEN, SYDVKM. CDR3 nucleotide sequence: TGTGCCAGCAGTCCGCGGGCCAAAGGCGCTGGGGCCAACGTCCTGACTTTC. Protein: CASSPRAKGAGANVLTF. The variable domain in full, completed from reference TRBV28 and TRBJ2-6, reads DVKVTQSSRYLVKRTGEKVFLECVQDMDHENMFWYRQDPGLGLRLIYFSYDVKMKEKGDIPEGYSVSREKKERFSLILESASTNQTSMYLCASSPRAKGAGANVLTFGAGSRLTVL.